Each of the 11 T cell receptor beta chains below was sequenced from the same sample in a study of human T cells and chemical hapten exposure. Indicated time point: pre-sensitization, week 0. Treatment given: therapeutic diphenylcyclopropenone sensitization with weekly scalp DPC. TCRdb re-derived calls from the RACE reads in MiXCR, one entry per CDR3 protein. The table lists roughly 380,000 distinct CDR3 sequences, approximately 5.1% of them singletons, with around 2.6% in the top ten. Source: whole blood, taken in connection with sensitization to the hapten diphenylcyclopropenone (DPC). All receptors derive from a woman between 45 and 65 years old with alopecia areata. Some clones in this sample may be carry-over from other donors' samples.

The chain employs TRBV2 and TRBJ1-4; weak D call: TRBD1 (6 bases). The CDR3 is 13 amino acids. From germline, CDR1 is SNHLY and CDR2 FYNNEI. Trimming cost V 7 bases and J 8 bases, with 14 bases left between them. CDR3 residues: CASNRGGGEKLFF. CDR3 DNA: TGTGCCAGCAACCGAGGGGGAGGGGAAAAACTGTTTTTT.

In this sample, this clonotype turned up a few times. The V call is TRBV2, the J call TRBJ1-5; D remains unclear. There are 15 residues in the CDR3. CDR1 is SNHLY and CDR2 is FYNNEI in the germline V gene. Deletions cut 3 bases from V and 3 bases from J, with 12 bases between. The CDR3 region is CASSESSGSNQPQHF. CDR3 nucleotides: TGTGCCAGCAGTGAGTCTTCGGGGTCCAATCAGCCCCAGCATTTT.

This clonotype has a count of ten or more. The chain is built from TRBV10-3 and TRBJ1-1; no clear D gene. Trimming left V 1 base short and J 0 bases short, with 9 bases between. The CDR3 runs to 15 residues. Germline loops: CDR1 ENHRY, CDR2 SYGVKD. This CDR3 reads CAISEWAGLNTEAFF. CDR3 in DNA: TGTGCCATCAGTGAGTGGGCCGGCCTGAACACTGAAGCTTTCTTT.

This clonotype has more than one count but fewer than ten. The CDR3 DNA is TGCAGTGCTAGAGATGGGACAGGGGGTGGAACTGAAGCTTTCTTT. Translated, it gives CSARDGTGGGTEAFF. The chain carries TRBV20-1 and TRBJ1-1, with 11 positions matching TRBD1. In germline, CDR1 is DFQATT, CDR2 SNEGSKA (reference sequence). With V trimmed by 0 bases and J by 5 bases, 5 bases remained unmatched. This CDR3 is built from 15 residues.

This chain joins TRBV7-9 and TRBJ2-2; 8 nucleotides align to TRBD1. This CDR3 is built from 15 residues. CDR1 is SEHNR, CDR2 FQNEAQ, per germline (reference sequence). After removal of 5 bases from V and 3 bases from J, the junction contained 5 bases not matched to a gene. This CDR3 is CASSPRGLDTGELFF. CDR3 in DNA: TGTGCCAGCAGCCCCAGGGGGCTGGACACCGGGGAGCTGTTTTTT.

This clonotype was counted ten times or more. The gene calls are TRBV7-3 and TRBJ2-7; TRBD1 aligns across 8 bases. Germline V gene lookup returns CDR1 SGHTA and CDR2 FQGTGA. V gave up 3 bases and J gave up 12 bases; unmatched junction bases: 13. The CDR3 totals 14 residues. CDR3 coding DNA: TGTGCCAGCAGCTTCCGCCGGACAGGGTCTGATTTGTACTTC. Its translation: CASSFRRTGSDLYF.

This clonotype turned up a few times. This rearrangement joins TRBV3-1 to TRBJ2-3; 12 bases match TRBD2. The ends lost 1 base at V and 3 bases at J; junction bases unmatched: 5. The CDR3 spans 17 residues. The germline CDR1 and CDR2 sequences are LGHDT and YNNKEL (reference sequence). Here the CDR3 reads CASSQGLAGGRTDTQYF. The CDR3 nucleotides are TGTGCCAGCAGCCAAGGGCTAGCGGGGGGGAGGACAGATACGCAGTATTTT.

This clonotype was detected only a few times. The chain uses TRBV9 and TRBJ1-5; TRBD1 is a possible D gene (6 bases). CDR1 and CDR2 (germline): SGDLS, YYNGEE. The germline V and J ends were trimmed by 0 bases and 2 bases, with 9 bases remaining between them. The CDR3 totals 15 residues. The CDR3, as DNA: TGTGCCAGCAGCGTAGGGGCAGGGGGCAATCAGCCCCAGCATTTT. Translating gives CASSVGAGGNQPQHF.

This clonotype was counted many times. The V and J genes are TRBV25-1 and TRBJ2-5; D gene unclear. The CDR3 is 13 residues long. Looked up from germline, CDR1 is MGHDK and CDR2 is SYGVNS. V was pared by 2 bases and J by 2 bases, with 6 bases between. The CDR3 reads CASSEAPQETQYF. The CDR3 nucleotides are TGTGCCAGCAGTGAAGCCCCGCAAGAGACCCAGTACTTC.

The chain carries TRBV4-2 and TRBJ2-7; TRBD1 is a possible D gene (6 bases). Germline values: CDR1 LGHNA, CDR2 YNFKEQ. The CDR3 runs 15 residues. The V end lost 3 bases, the J end lost 2 bases, and 14 bases lay between the germline ends. Written as DNA, the CDR3 is TGTGCCAGCAGCCAGGCCCCCGGGACAACCTACGAGCAGTACTTC. Translating gives CASSQAPGTTYEQYF.

The chain couples TRBV2 to TRBJ1-5; 11 bases match TRBD1. With V trimmed by 4 bases and J by 7 bases, 6 bases remained unmatched. The CDR3 is 15 amino acids. The V gene's germline CDR1 is SNHLY and CDR2 FYNNEI. The CDR3 nucleotides are TGTGCCAGCAGTGGGACAGGGGGCAGGGGACAGCCCCAGCATTTT. It codes for CASSGTGGRGQPQHF.